These 30 T cell receptor beta chains were all obtained from the same sample, sequenced in a study of cytomegalovirus exposure and HLA in healthy donors. The table came from immunoSEQ multiplex PCR; TCRdb's copy has only in-frame clones and leaves some out. This sample has about 120,000 clones, with around 86% found just once. What was sequenced was PBMCs. Receptors were obtained from a young man in good health and CMV-seronegative.

The rearrangement joins TRBV7-2 to TRBJ2-7; TRBD1 matches 10 bases. Germline assignment: CDR1 SGHTA and CDR2 FQGNSA. CDR3 length: 17 amino acids. Trimming at V came to 0 bases and at J to 6 bases, leaving 11 bases not matched to a gene. This chain's CDR3 is CASSLAISRTGGGEQYF. The CDR3 DNA reads as TGTGCCAGCAGCTTAGCCATCTCTCGGACAGGGGGTGGCGAGCAGTACTTC.

The gene calls are TRBV6-1 and TRBJ1-2, with TRBD1 as a possible D gene (5 bases). The V gene's germline CDR1 is MNHNS and CDR2 SASEGT. The CDR3 is 13 residues long. Deletions cut 4 bases from V and 2 bases from J, with 8 bases between. The CDR3 loop reads CASSASGNYGYTF. In DNA form, the CDR3 reads TGTGCCAGCAGTGCCTCAGGGAACTATGGCTACACCTTC.

This clone was recorded a few times. The chain employs TRBV23-1 and TRBJ1-5; 7 bases fit TRBD1. TRBV23-1 qualifies as an ORF whose function is uncertain. The CDR3 covers 15 residues. Losses at the gene ends were 4 bases for V and 0 bases for J; bases not matched to a gene: 3. The DNA for the CDR3 is TGCGCCAGCAGTCGGGGACAGTATAGCAATCAGCCCCAGCATTTT. Translated, it gives CASSRGQYSNQPQHF.

This rearrangement joins TRBV10-1 to TRBJ2-7, with D hard to call. Germline V gene sequence: CDR1 WNHNN, CDR2 SYGVQD (reference sequence). V lost 0 bases and J 3 bases, leaving 9 bases between the germline ends. The CDR3 runs 14 residues. The CDR3 sequence is CASSESGRLYEQYF. The DNA for the CDR3 is TGCGCCAGCAGTGAGTCTGGGCGTCTCTACGAGCAGTACTTC.

The chain links TRBV21-1 to TRBJ1-1; TRBD1 was called by the table and not checked on the DNA. TRBV21-1 has pseudogene status. CDR3 length equals 15 residues. The DNA for the CDR3 is TGTGCCAGCAGTCCTGAACAGGGGGCGAGCACTGAAGCTTTCTTT. Translated: CASSPEQGASTEAFF.

This clone has only one observation. The chain employs TRBV6-1 and TRBJ1-1, with D tentatively TRBD1 (6 bases). CDR1 and CDR2 from the germline V gene are MNHNS and SASEGT. V lost 3 bases, J lost 7 bases, and 12 bases lay in between. This CDR3 contains 13 residues. The CDR3 is CASSDWGLGEAFF. CDR3 nucleotides: TGTGCCAGCAGTGATTGGGGGCTCGGTGAAGCTTTCTTT.

This clone was seen just once. V is TRBV5-1 and J is TRBJ2-3; 8 nucleotides match TRBD2. V trimming: 0 bases; J trimming: 5 bases; junction bases outside the gene matches: 5. The CDR3 covers 15 residues. CDR1 is SGHRS and CDR2 is YFSETQ in the germline V gene. CDR3 sequence: CASSLETGGIDTQYF. The CDR3 DNA sequence: TGCGCCAGCAGCTTGGAAACGGGGGGGATAGATACGCAGTATTTT.

The chain uses TRBV25-1 and TRBJ2-3; D perhaps matches TRBD1 (5 bases). The CDR3 sequence is 15 residues long. V shed 2 bases and J shed 1 base, with 10 bases lying between them. CDR1 and CDR2 from the germline V gene are MGHDK and SYGVNS. CDR3 nucleotide sequence: TGTGCCAGCAGTGAACCCACAGGAGGCACAGATACGCAGTATTTT. It specifies CASSEPTGGTDTQYF. Looking up the rest from reference TRBV25-1 and TRBJ2-3 gives the full variable domain: EADIYQTPRYLVIGTGKKITLECSQTMGHDKMYWYQQDPGMELHLIHYSYGVNSTEKGDLSSESTVSRIRTEHFPLTLESARPSHTSQYLCASSEPTGGTDTQYFGPGTRLTVL.

The CDR3 nucleotides are TGCGCCAGCAGCCAGACCGGACAGGGGGAGCAGTACTTC. Protein product: CASSQTGQGEQYF. This chain links TRBV4-1 with TRBJ2-7, with 9 bases that match TRBD1. Germline V gene sequence: CDR1 MGHRA, CDR2 YSYEKL. V was pared by 3 bases and J by 7 bases, with 4 bases of the junction left unmatched. The CDR3 extends over 13 amino acids.

This clone was recorded many times. This rearrangement joins TRBV7-9 to TRBJ1-2, with D hard to call. V was trimmed by 10 bases and J by 3 bases, leaving 3 bases between them. This CDR3 is 9 amino acids long. From germline, CDR1 is SEHNR and CDR2 FQNEAQ (reference sequence). The CDR3, as DNA: TGTGCCACCGACTATGGCTACACCTTC. Its protein is CATDYGYTF.

This chain joins TRBV30 and TRBJ2-7; D is possibly TRBD1 (5 bases). This CDR3 has 14 residues. Trimming cost V 3 bases and J 10 bases, with 22 bases left between them. Germline CDR1 and CDR2: GTSNPN and SVGIG (reference sequence). The CDR3 DNA sequence: TGTGCCTGGAGGAGGACGACAGTCGATCCCCTTCAGTACTTC. It is translated as CAWRRTTVDPLQYF.

By share of the sample, this clone is medium-sized. The chain uses TRBV6-4 and TRBJ2-3; TRBD2 matches 11 bases. J gave up 2 bases and V 0 bases, and 1 base lay outside the gene matches. This CDR3 comprises 16 residues. CDR1 is MRHNA, CDR2 SNTAGT, per germline. The chain's CDR3 is CASSDSSGGATDTQYF. The CDR3 DNA reads TGTGCCAGCAGTGACTCTAGCGGGGGGGCCACAGATACGCAGTATTTT.

The rearrangement joins TRBV29-1 to TRBJ2-1; no reliable D call. The CDR3 contains 14 residues. Trimming took 5 bases from V and 0 from J, leaving 11 bases between them. Germline V gene sequence: CDR1 SQVTM, CDR2 ANQGSEA. The CDR3 coding sequence is TGCAGCGTTCCGAGCTCCGGCTCCTACAATGAGCAGTTCTTC. It yields the protein CSVPSSGSYNEQFF.

The chain recombines TRBV15 with TRBJ1-2; possible D gene TRBD1, 6 bases. CDR3 size: 14 residues. Trimming removed 3 bases from V and 8 bases from J, with 16 bases in between. In germline, CDR1 is LNHNV, CDR2 YYDKDF (reference sequence). The CDR3 DNA sequence: TGTGCCACCAGCAGGGCACCTCAGGGGAACGGCTACACCTTC. Encoded protein: CATSRAPQGNGYTF.

The chain combines TRBV27 with TRBJ2-3; D perhaps matches TRBD2 (6 bases). Looked up from germline, CDR1 is MNHEY and CDR2 is SMNVEV (reference sequence). The V end was cut by 7 bases, the J end by 5 bases, with 19 bases between. The CDR3 covers 15 residues. CDR3 bases: TGTGCCAGCACCTCCGAGGGTTTGGGGGGAGATACGCAGTATTTT. This translates into CASTSEGLGGDTQYF.

This clone was detected only once. The chain has TRBV6-1 and TRBJ2-1; 9 bases line up with TRBD2. The length of the CDR3 is 21 residues. Trimming at V came to 2 bases and at J to 2 bases, leaving 19 bases not matched to a gene. The germline V gene encodes CDR1 MNHNS and CDR2 SASEGT. The CDR3 loop reads CASSEKGLAPGRPGAYNEQFF. The CDR3 DNA sequence: TGTGCCAGCAGTGAAAAGGGACTAGCACCCGGGAGGCCGGGGGCCTACAATGAGCAGTTCTTC.

On this clone: This specimen includes other DNA sequences encoding the same CDR3. The J gene is TRBJ1-2, the V gene TRBV5-1, with 9 bases fitting TRBD1. Germline CDR1 is SGHRS and CDR2 is YFSETQ. With 0 bases clipped from V and 4 bases from J, the junction kept 1 base outside the gene matches. The CDR3 extends over 14 amino acids. CDR3 nucleotide sequence: TGCGCCAGCAGCTTGGAGGGACAGGGCTATGGCTACACCTTC. Translation gives CASSLEGQGYGYTF.

This rearrangement joins TRBV7-8 to TRBJ2-1; D is unresolved. The germline V and J ends were trimmed by 2 bases and 3 bases, with 8 bases remaining between them. Germline V CDR1 and CDR2: SGHVS, FQNEAQ. The CDR3 length is 14 residues. The DNA for the CDR3 is TGTGCCAGCAGCTTAAACGCGGACTACAATGAGCAGTTCTTC. It yields the protein CASSLNADYNEQFF.

In its sample, this clone was seen once. V gene TRBV7-9 combines with J gene TRBJ2-5; 8 nucleotides line up with TRBD2. The V and J ends lost 0 bases and 0 bases, in that order; junction bases with no gene match: 0. The CDR3 loop spans 15 amino acids. Germline V gene data show CDR1 as SEHNR and CDR2 as FQNEAQ (reference sequence). CDR3 nucleotides: TGTGCCAGCAGCTTAGCAGCGGGGGACCAAGAGACCCAGTACTTC. Residues: CASSLAAGDQETQYF.

This clone appeared a single time. This chain links TRBV11-2 with TRBJ2-7, with 9 positions matching TRBD2. With 5 bases clipped from V and 5 bases from J, the junction kept 10 bases outside the gene matches. The germline V gene encodes CDR1 SGHAT and CDR2 FQNNGV. The CDR3 runs 15 residues. CDR3 DNA sequence: TGTGCCAGCAGCACCGGAGGAGGCGGGAGGGACGAGCAGTACTTC. Translated, it gives CASSTGGGGRDEQYF.

This chain joins TRBV5-1 and TRBJ2-3, with D uncertain. The CDR3 loop spans 16 amino acids. Trimming cost V 0 bases and J 0 bases, with 11 bases left between them. Germline V gives CDR1 SGHRS, CDR2 YFSETQ. In nucleotides, the CDR3 is TGCGCCAGCAGCTTGGCTACTTCTTCTAGCACAGATACGCAGTATTTT. This codes for CASSLATSSSTDTQYF.

The V and J genes are TRBV7-2 and TRBJ1-1; no firm D call. The V gene's germline CDR1 is SGHTA and CDR2 FQGNSA. The CDR3 covers 14 residues. V shed 5 bases and J shed 1 base, with 11 bases lying between them. The CDR3 is CASSLTLGNTEAFF. CDR3 sequence (DNA): TGTGCCAGCAGCCTAACGCTTGGGAACACTGAAGCTTTCTTT. Based on the CDR3 plus reference TRBV7-2 and TRBJ1-1, the full variable domain is GAGVSQSPSNKVTEKGKDVELRCDPISGHTALYWYRQSLGQGLEFLIYFQGNSAPDKSGLPSDRFSAERTGGSVSTLTIQRTQQEDSAVYLCASSLTLGNTEAFFGQGTRLTVV.

This clone appeared once. The chain has TRBV30 and TRBJ1-3; D is perhaps TRBD1 (5 bases). The CDR3 length is 14 residues. V was shortened by 5 bases and J by 1 base, with 12 bases between the two germline ends. Germline V gene sequence: CDR1 GTSNPN, CDR2 SVGIG (reference sequence). CDR3 DNA sequence: TGTGCCTGGGCTCGAAGGGGTTCTGGAAACACCATATATTTT. Amino acids: CAWARRGSGNTIYF. The complete variable domain, with remaining parts taken from reference TRBV30 and TRBJ1-3, reads SQTIHQWPATLVQPVGSPLSLECTVEGTSNPNLYWYRQAAGRGLQLLFYSVGIGQISSEVPQNLSASRPQDRQFILSSKKLLLSDSGFYLCAWARRGSGNTIYFGEGSWLTVV.

The CDR3, as DNA: TGTGCCAGCAGCCCTAGCGGGAGAGGCTATGGGGAGACCCAGTACTTC. This translates into CASSPSGRGYGETQYF. The genes are TRBV7-9 and TRBJ2-5, with TRBD2 matching over 10 bases. This CDR3 has 16 residues. Germline values: CDR1 SEHNR, CDR2 FQNEAQ (reference sequence). The ends lost 5 bases at V and 5 bases at J; junction bases unmatched: 11. The whole variable domain, filled in from reference TRBV7-9 and TRBJ2-5, reads DTGVSQNPRHKITKRGQNVTFRCDPISEHNRLYWYRQTLGQGPEFLTYFQNEAQLEKSRLLSDRFSAERPKGSFSTLEIQRTEQGDSAMYLCASSPSGRGYGETQYFGPGTRLLVL.

This chain connects TRBV6-5 to TRBJ2-2, with D perhaps matching TRBD2 (5 bases). The CDR3 has 16 residues. Germline values: CDR1 MNHEY, CDR2 SVGAGI. The V end was cut by 4 bases, the J end by 5 bases, with 17 bases between. In DNA, the CDR3 is TGTGCCAGCAGTTCGCACGGGGTCGGAGGAACCGGGGAGCTGTTTTTT. It is translated as CASSSHGVGGTGELFF.

This chain links TRBV15 with TRBJ2-1, with 8 bases matching TRBD1. The CDR3 loop spans 15 amino acids. The V gene's germline CDR1 is LNHNV and CDR2 YYDKDF (reference sequence). J was trimmed by 5 bases and V by 1 base; bases with no gene match: 4. CDR3 DNA sequence: TGTGCCACCAGCAGAGGTCTGACAGGGGACAATGAGCAGTTCTTC. Translated: CATSRGLTGDNEQFF.

This chain connects TRBV6-6 to TRBJ2-7; weak D call: TRBD2 (5 bases). Deletions cut 2 bases from V and 6 bases from J, with 11 bases between. CDR1 and CDR2 (germline): MNHNY, SVGAGI (reference sequence). This CDR3 spans 13 amino acids. The CDR3 region has the DNA TGTGCCAGCAGTTACCCCGGACGGGGCGAGCAGTACTTC. Its translation is CASSYPGRGEQYF.

V and J are TRBV7-6 and TRBJ2-3, with TRBD2 identical over 9 bases. Germline V gene data show CDR1 as SGHVS and CDR2 as FNYEAQ. CDR3 length equals 16 residues. Trimming cost V 3 bases and J 1 base; bases outside gene matches: 5. The CDR3 is CASSLGSGGGTDTQYF. The CDR3 DNA sequence: TGTGCCAGCAGCTTGGGTAGCGGGGGTGGCACAGATACGCAGTATTTT.

This clone was seen a handful of times. The rearrangement uses TRBV18 and TRBJ1-5, with D unresolved. CDR1 KGHSH and CDR2 LQKENI come from the germline V gene. The CDR3 extends over 15 amino acids. Trimming stripped 2 bases from V and 5 bases from J, with 13 bases between. CDR3 in DNA: TGTGCCAGCTCACCATCCGGCGGGGTGGATCAGCCCCAGCATTTT. Translated: CASSPSGGVDQPQHF.

This clone occurred once. This sequence joins TRBV18 and TRBJ2-7, with a possible D match to TRBD2 (6 bases). Germline CDR1 is KGHSH and CDR2 is LQKENI. V lost 2 bases and J lost 3, with 17 bases in between. This CDR3 spans 16 amino acids. DNA of the CDR3: TGTGCCAGCTCACCAAATAATCCGGGACTCCACTACGAGCAGTACTTC. Translating it yields CASSPNNPGLHYEQYF.